The rows below give T cell receptor beta chains drawn from one sample of a study of T cell repertoires in aging, cancer and after chemotherapy. TCRdb used MiXCR to reprocess the multiplex PCR reads, holding one entry per CDR3 protein. This sample has roughly 9,000 distinct CDR3 sequences, with about 40% found just once. The specimen was blood. These receptors were taken from a human donor with a solid tumor. Each CDR3 is given with its conserved first and last residue. Each record gives: J gene, V gene, D gene, clone size, CDR3 protein, CDR3 DNA. D genes are given only for firm matches. A row's size may be missing; if present it is once, few, many or a size class.

J gene: TRBJ2-1; V gene: TRBV29-1; D gene: .; clone size: few; CDR3 protein: CSVEDLPWETPPNEQFF; CDR3 DNA: TGCAGCGTTGAAGATCTTCCGTGGGAGACGCCTCCGAATGAGCAGTTCTTC
J gene: TRBJ1-4; V gene: TRBV19; D gene: .; clone size: few; CDR3 protein: CASSISRAATNEKLFF; CDR3 DNA: TGTGCCAGTAGTATATCCCGGGCTGCAACTAATGAAAAACTGTTTTTT
J gene: TRBJ2-2; V gene: TRBV6-4; D gene: TRBD2; clone size: few; CDR3 protein: CASSELAGNTGELFF; CDR3 DNA: TGTGCCAGCAGTGAACTAGCGGGGAACACCGGGGAGCTGTTTTTT
J gene: TRBJ1-3; V gene: TRBV11-3; D gene: .; clone size: .; CDR3 protein: CASSLSAGAGNTIYF; CDR3 DNA: TGTGCCAGCAGTTTATCTGCAGGGGCTGGAAACACCATATATTTT
J gene: TRBJ2-2; V gene: TRBV6-2/TRBV6-3; D gene: TRBD2; clone size: .; CDR3 protein: CASSYSSTGGRNTGELFF; CDR3 DNA: TGTGCCAGCAGTTACTCGAGTACGGGCGGGAGAAACACCGGGGAGCTGTTTTTT
J gene: TRBJ2-6; V gene: TRBV6-1; D gene: .; clone size: few; CDR3 protein: CASSEEEGSGANVLTF; CDR3 DNA: TGTGCCAGCAGTGAAGAGGAAGGGTCTGGGGCCAACGTCCTGACTTTC
J gene: TRBJ2-7; V gene: TRBV30; D gene: .; clone size: .; CDR3 protein: CAWGKGGPEQYF; CDR3 DNA: TGTGCCTGGGGCAAGGGGGGACCCGAGCAGTACTTC
J gene: TRBJ2-4; V gene: TRBV6-5; D gene: TRBD1; clone size: .; CDR3 protein: CASSRRDRGIQYF; CDR3 DNA: TGTGCCAGCAGCCGCCGGGACAGGGGCATTCAGTACTTC
J gene: TRBJ2-7; V gene: TRBV11-1; D gene: .; clone size: few; CDR3 protein: CASSFIRDSYEQYF; CDR3 DNA: TGTGCCAGCAGCTTCATCAGGGACTCCTACGAGCAGTACTTC
J gene: TRBJ1-6; V gene: TRBV5-1; D gene: .; clone size: .; CDR3 protein: CASSLVRYSPLHF; CDR3 DNA: TGCGCCAGCAGCTTGGTCAGGTATTCACCCCTCCACTTT
J gene: TRBJ2-7; V gene: TRBV5-4; D gene: .; clone size: .; CDR3 protein: CASSEKAGSYEQYF; CDR3 DNA: TGTGCCAGCAGCGAGAAGGCAGGGTCCTACGAGCAGTACTTC